This T cell receptor beta chain stems from a study of cytomegalovirus exposure and HLA in healthy donors. Study observations and caveats: It was taken for granted in presence/absence analyses that sequencing depth across donors was roughly uniform. Compared with the approximately 700-donor mean, an Asian-associated ancestry cluster reportedly had fewer N-insertions, according to a later analysis. From TCR beta sequences, most subjects' HLA-A and HLA-B alleles were reportedly predicted accurately. Apart from CMV serostatus, no immune exposure information was available.

In regard to this clone: Its antigen is currently unknown.

The PCR had 60 Vbeta and 13 Jbeta primers. Libraries were prepared by immunoSEQ multiplex PCR; TCRdb keeps only in-frame clonotypes and omits some of them. The sample has tens of thousands of clones; under 85% are singletons. V gave up 10 bases and J gave up 9 bases; unmatched junction bases: 8. From germline, CDR1 is WSHSY and CDR2 SAAADI. The CDR3 runs 13 residues. The receptor was isolated from a male donor in good health and CMV-seropositive. The sequenced sample consisted of PBMCs. The gene calls are TRBV10-2 and TRBJ1-6; the match to TRBD1 covers 8 bases. The CDR3 DNA is TGCGCCACGAAGGACAGGGAGGGTTCACCCCTCCACTTT. Its protein is CATKDREGSPLHF.